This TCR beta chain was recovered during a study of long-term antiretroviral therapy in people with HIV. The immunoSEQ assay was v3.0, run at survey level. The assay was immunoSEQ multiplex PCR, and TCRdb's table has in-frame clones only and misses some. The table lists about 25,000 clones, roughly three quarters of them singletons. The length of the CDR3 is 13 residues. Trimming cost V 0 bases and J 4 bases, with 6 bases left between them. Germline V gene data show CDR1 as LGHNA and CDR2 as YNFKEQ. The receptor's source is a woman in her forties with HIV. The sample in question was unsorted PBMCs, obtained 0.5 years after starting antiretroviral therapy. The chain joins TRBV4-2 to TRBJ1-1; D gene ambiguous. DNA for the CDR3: TGTGCCAGCAGCCAAGAGATCCCCACTGAAGCTTTCTTT. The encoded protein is CASSQEIPTEAFF.